One sample yielded the 15 T cell receptor beta chains listed below, sequenced in a study of cytomegalovirus exposure and HLA in healthy donors. The PCR had 60 Vbeta and 13 Jbeta primers. TCRdb's copy holds only in-frame clones and misses some; the assay was immunoSEQ multiplex PCR. The sample comprises some 130,000 clones, around three quarters of which are singletons, and 6.5% rests with the top ten. Sequenced sample: PBMCs. The receptor set was obtained from a man in his forties in good health and CMV-seropositive.

The genes are TRBV6-5 and TRBJ2-7; 10 bases match TRBD2. Trimming took 7 bases from V and 7 from J; bases not matched to a gene: 13. The CDR3 is 15 residues long. From germline, CDR1 is MNHEY and CDR2 SVGAGI. CDR3 coding DNA: TGTGCCAGCAAACCCCCTCTAGCGGGAGTACGTGAGCAGTACTTC. Residues: CASKPPLAGVREQYF.

This clone showed up just a few times. This chain joins TRBV27 and TRBJ2-3, with a weak D call TRBD2 (6 bases). The ends were cut back, 6 bases at V and 2 bases at J, with 15 bases in the middle. The CDR3 runs 15 residues. CDR1 is MNHEY and CDR2 is SMNVEV in the germline V gene (reference sequence). CDR3 coding DNA: TGTGCCAGCAGGCGGGACTTCGGCTCCACAGATACGCAGTATTTT. It encodes CASRRDFGSTDTQYF.

V is TRBV5-1 and J is TRBJ2-7, with TRBD2 matching 10 bases. The germline CDR1 and CDR2 sequences are SGHRS and YFSETQ. Trimming cost V 3 bases and J 4 bases; bases outside gene matches: 7. This CDR3 region has 15 residues. As DNA, the CDR3 is TGCGCCAGCAGCTCCCCCTCTAGCGGGAGTTACGAGCAGTACTTC. This translates into CASSSPSSGSYEQYF.

V usage is TRBV30 and J usage is TRBJ2-7, with D possibly matching TRBD2 (6 bases). Between the trimmed V and J ends, which lost 8 bases and 0 bases, there was a span of 11 bases. Germline-derived CDR1 and CDR2 are GTSNPN and SVGIG (reference sequence). This CDR3 comprises 12 residues. The CDR3 bases are TGTGCCGGTGGGGGACTCTCCTACGAGCAGTACTTC. Translating it yields CAGGGLSYEQYF.

There are a few counts of this clone. The V and J genes are TRBV29-1 and TRBJ2-7; D gene uncertain. Trimming pared 4 bases from V and 5 bases from J, leaving 9 bases between. This CDR3 has 11 residues. CDR1 is SQVTM and CDR2 is ANQGSEA in the germline V gene. The CDR3 here is CSVAGSHEQYF. The CDR3 DNA reads as TGCAGCGTTGCAGGTTCCCACGAGCAGTACTTC.

The CDR3 loop reads CASSLEVVGLAVNEQFF. The CDR3 bases are TGTGCCAGCAGCTTAGAGGTAGTGGGACTAGCTGTCAATGAGCAGTTCTTC. The chain has TRBV7-6 and TRBJ2-1; 9 bases line up with TRBD2. The J segment lost 6 bases and the V segment lost 1 base, leaving 10 bases of the junction unmatched. Germline CDR1 reads SGHVS; CDR2 reads FNYEAQ. The CDR3 contains 17 residues.

This clone was found a few times. The gene calls are TRBV27 and TRBJ2-3, with 9 positions matching TRBD2. The CDR3 contains 14 residues. V was clipped by 4 bases and J by 6 bases; unmatched bases: 5. CDR1 and CDR2 (germline): MNHEY, SMNVEV (reference sequence). DNA of the CDR3: TGTGCCAGCAGTTCCGGACTAGCGCGTGATACGCAGTATTTT. This translates into CASSSGLARDTQYF.

The chain recombines TRBV2 with TRBJ2-3; the D is unclear. This CDR3 region has 15 residues. V was cut by 0 bases and J by 2 bases, with 9 bases left in between. Germline V gene lookup returns CDR1 SNHLY and CDR2 FYNNEI. The CDR3 region is CASSEAETFTDTQYF. CDR3 sequence (DNA): TGTGCCAGCAGTGAAGCGGAGACCTTCACAGATACGCAGTATTTT.

The chain is built from TRBV7-2 and TRBJ1-3, with D tentatively TRBD1 (6 bases). This CDR3 contains 15 residues. The V end was cut by 5 bases, the J end by 2 bases, with 13 bases between. Germline CDR1 and CDR2: SGHTA and FQGNSA. The CDR3 is CASSPRGGTGNTIYF. CDR3 sequence (DNA): TGTGCCAGCAGCCCAAGGGGGGGAACTGGAAACACCATATATTTT.

This chain uses TRBV27 with TRBJ2-7, with 9 bases matching TRBD2. Unmatched junction bases numbered 8, after V lost 5 bases and J lost 3 bases. The CDR3 consists of 15 residues. Germline assignment: CDR1 MNHEY and CDR2 SMNVEV (reference sequence). Here the CDR3 reads CASSPRTSGRYEQYF. The CDR3 DNA follows: TGTGCCAGCAGTCCCCGAACTAGCGGGCGCTACGAGCAGTACTTC.

CDR3 loop: CASTPAGDREETQYF. The CDR3 coding sequence is TGTGCCAGCACCCCAGCGGGAGACCGTGAGGAGACCCAGTACTTC. This chain connects TRBV28 to TRBJ2-5, with TRBD2 identical over 8 bases. Germline values: CDR1 MDHEN, CDR2 SYDVKM. V lost 7 bases and J lost 5; bases outside the gene matches: 12. The CDR3 totals 15 residues.

CDR3: CASSSHLQGRLSPLHF. In nucleotides, the CDR3 is TGTGCCAGCAGTTCCCACCTACAGGGGAGGTTATCACCCCTCCACTTT. This rearrangement joins TRBV27 to TRBJ1-6, with 7 bases that match TRBD1. The CDR3 is 16 residues long. V was pared by 4 bases and J by 10 bases, with 13 bases of the junction left unmatched. The V gene's germline CDR1 is MNHEY and CDR2 SMNVEV (reference sequence).

The chain employs TRBV29-1 and TRBJ1-2, with 10 bases aligning to TRBD1. Trimming cost V 4 bases and J 6 bases; bases outside gene matches: 5. Germline V gene lookup returns CDR1 SQVTM and CDR2 ANQGSEA. The CDR3 contains 13 residues. The CDR3 sequence is CSVGAGTGDGYTF. CDR3 sequence (DNA): TGCAGCGTTGGGGCCGGGACAGGGGATGGCTACACCTTC.

On this clone itself: Other DNA sequences in this specimen translate into the identical CDR3. CDR3 amino acids: CASSPDGGNQPQHF. The DNA of the CDR3 is TGCGCCAGCAGCCCTGACGGAGGCAATCAGCCCCAGCATTTT. The chain employs TRBV5-1 and TRBJ1-5; D is ambiguous. The ends were cut back, 4 bases at V and 2 bases at J, with 10 bases in the middle. From germline, CDR1 is SGHRS and CDR2 YFSETQ. CDR3 size: 14 residues.

This chain uses TRBV5-6 with TRBJ1-1; D ambiguous. Trimming removed 3 bases from V and 6 bases from J, with 9 bases in between. Per germline, CDR1 SGHDT and CDR2 YYEEEE. CDR3 length: 12 amino acids. CDR3 protein: CASSSTTAEAFF. CDR3 bases: TGTGCCAGCAGCTCGACAACGGCTGAAGCTTTCTTT.